This T cell receptor beta chain derives from a study of T cell changes during pregnancy in multiple sclerosis. TCRdb's table, derived via immunoSEQ multiplex PCR, lists solely in-frame clones and lacks some. Among about 56,000 clones listed, roughly 89% were seen once. Trimming took off 7 bases at V and 2 bases at J, with 21 bases between the two ends. Looked up from germline, CDR1 is LNHDA and CDR2 is SQIVND (reference sequence). The length of the CDR3 is 16 residues. This clonotype was sampled from a human donor whose cells served as feeder cells for cultures in a pregnancy study. This chain links TRBV19 with TRBJ2-7; D might be TRBD2 (6 bases). The sequenced sample was peripheral blood from another person, used as feeder cells. The CDR3, as DNA: TGTGCCAGTACCTCCCGACCCGGGACTGCCCCCTACGAGCAGTACTTC. Its translation: CASTSRPGTAPYEQYF.